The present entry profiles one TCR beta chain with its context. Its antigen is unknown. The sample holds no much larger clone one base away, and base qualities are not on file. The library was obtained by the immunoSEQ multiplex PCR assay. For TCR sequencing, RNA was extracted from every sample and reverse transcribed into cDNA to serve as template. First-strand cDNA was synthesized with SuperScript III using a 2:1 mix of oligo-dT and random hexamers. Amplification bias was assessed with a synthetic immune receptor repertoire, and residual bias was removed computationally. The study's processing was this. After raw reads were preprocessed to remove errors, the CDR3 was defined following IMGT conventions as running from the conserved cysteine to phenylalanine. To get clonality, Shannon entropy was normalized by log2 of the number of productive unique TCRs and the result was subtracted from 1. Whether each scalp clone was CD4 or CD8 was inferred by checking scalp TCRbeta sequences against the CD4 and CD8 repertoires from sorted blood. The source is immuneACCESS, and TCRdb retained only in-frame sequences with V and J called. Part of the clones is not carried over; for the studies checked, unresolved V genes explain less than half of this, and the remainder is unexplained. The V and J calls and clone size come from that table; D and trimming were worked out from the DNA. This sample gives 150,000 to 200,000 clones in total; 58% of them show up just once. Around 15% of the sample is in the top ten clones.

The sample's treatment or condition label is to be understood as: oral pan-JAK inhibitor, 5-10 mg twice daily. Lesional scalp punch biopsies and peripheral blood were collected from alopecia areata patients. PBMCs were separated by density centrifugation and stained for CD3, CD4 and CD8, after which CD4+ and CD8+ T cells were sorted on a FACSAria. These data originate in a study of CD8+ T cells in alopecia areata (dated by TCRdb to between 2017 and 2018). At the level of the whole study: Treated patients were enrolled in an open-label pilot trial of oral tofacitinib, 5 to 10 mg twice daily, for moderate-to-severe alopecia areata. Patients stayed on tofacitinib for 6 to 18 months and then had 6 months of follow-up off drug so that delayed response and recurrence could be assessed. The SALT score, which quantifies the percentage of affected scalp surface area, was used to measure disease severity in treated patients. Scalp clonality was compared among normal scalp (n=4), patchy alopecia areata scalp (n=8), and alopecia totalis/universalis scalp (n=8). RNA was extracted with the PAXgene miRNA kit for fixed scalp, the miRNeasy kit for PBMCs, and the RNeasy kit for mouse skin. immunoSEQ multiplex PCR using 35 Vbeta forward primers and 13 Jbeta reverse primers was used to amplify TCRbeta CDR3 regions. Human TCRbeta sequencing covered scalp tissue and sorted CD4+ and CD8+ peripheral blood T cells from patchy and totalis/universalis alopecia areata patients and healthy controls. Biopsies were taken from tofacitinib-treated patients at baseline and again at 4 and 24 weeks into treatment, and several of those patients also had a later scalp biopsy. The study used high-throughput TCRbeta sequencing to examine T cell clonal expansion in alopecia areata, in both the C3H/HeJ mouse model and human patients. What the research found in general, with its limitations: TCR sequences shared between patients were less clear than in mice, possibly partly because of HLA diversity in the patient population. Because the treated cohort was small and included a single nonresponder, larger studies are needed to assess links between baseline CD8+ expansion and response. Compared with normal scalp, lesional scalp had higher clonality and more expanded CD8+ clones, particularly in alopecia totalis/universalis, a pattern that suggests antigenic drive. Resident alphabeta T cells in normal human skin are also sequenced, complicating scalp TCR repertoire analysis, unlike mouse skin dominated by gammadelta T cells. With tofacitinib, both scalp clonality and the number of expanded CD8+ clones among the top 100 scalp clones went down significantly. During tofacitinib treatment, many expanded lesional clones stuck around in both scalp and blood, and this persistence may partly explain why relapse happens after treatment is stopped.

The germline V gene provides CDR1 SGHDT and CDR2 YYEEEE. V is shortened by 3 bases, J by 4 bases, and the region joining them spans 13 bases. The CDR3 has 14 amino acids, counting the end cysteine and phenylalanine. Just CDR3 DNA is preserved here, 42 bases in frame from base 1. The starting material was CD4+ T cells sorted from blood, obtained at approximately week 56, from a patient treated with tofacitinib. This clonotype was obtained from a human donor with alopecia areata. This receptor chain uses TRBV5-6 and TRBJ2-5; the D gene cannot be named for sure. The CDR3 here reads CASSSRLLAETQYF. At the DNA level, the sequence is TGTGCCAGCAGCTCCAGACTCTTAGCAGAGACCCAGTACTTC.